Sequencing of this TCR beta chain was carried out in a study of T cell clones after liver transplantation. Study details: Post-transplant blood was tracked for graft-donor-reactive T cell clones identified in a pre-transplant mixed lymphocyte reaction.

Germline CDR1 is DFQATT and CDR2 is SNEGSKA (reference sequence). The CDR3 has 11 amino acids. The germline V and J ends were trimmed by 3 bases and 11 bases, with 13 bases remaining between them. Profiled with immunoSEQ multiplex PCR; TCRdb holds only in-frame clones, not every one. The sample has roughly 100,000 clones; 84% are singletons. This TCR derives from a human patient who received a liver transplant. Some T cells may be the graft donor's. This chain connects TRBV20-1 to TRBJ1-1, with D possibly TRBD1 on 6 matching bases. The specimen comprised CD4+ T cells from blood, sampled 45 to 50 months after liver transplant. In nucleotides, the CDR3 is TGCAGTGCTAGGGAGGGACATAGGGCTTTCTTT. This codes for CSAREGHRAFF.